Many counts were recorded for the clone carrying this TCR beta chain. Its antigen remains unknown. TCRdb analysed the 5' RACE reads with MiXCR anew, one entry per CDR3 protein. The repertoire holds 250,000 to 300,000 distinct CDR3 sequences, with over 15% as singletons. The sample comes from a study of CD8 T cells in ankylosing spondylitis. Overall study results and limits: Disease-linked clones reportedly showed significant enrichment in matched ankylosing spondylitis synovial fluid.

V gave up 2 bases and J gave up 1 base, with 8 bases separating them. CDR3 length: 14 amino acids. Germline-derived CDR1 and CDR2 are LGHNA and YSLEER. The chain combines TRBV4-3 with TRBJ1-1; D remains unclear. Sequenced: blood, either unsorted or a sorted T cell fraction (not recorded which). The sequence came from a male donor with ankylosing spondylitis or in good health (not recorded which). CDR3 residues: CASSQKNANTEAFF. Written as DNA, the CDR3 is TGCGCCAGCAGCCAAAAGAACGCGAACACTGAAGCTTTCTTT.